This T cell receptor beta chain derives from a study of blood T cells in healthy people across ages. Looking at the study overall: Template switching retrieved approximately one barcoded beta molecule for each two T cells.

A second PCR, run for about 6 to 12 cycles, used a sample-barcoded 5' primer plus a J-beta primer mix. Each cDNA molecule was tagged by a template-switch adaptor that had 12 random nucleotides. Each CDR3 protein is one row after TCRdb ran MiXCR on the 5' RACE reads. The table includes about 1,500,000 distinct CDR3 sequences, roughly 30% detected once. V shed 5 bases and J shed 6 bases, with 10 bases lying between them. Germline assignment: CDR1 KGHDR and CDR2 SFDVKD. The CDR3 is 13 amino acids. Remarks on this clonotype: Its antigen is currently unknown.

Study-wide findings and caveats: Nothing was known about donor CMV status, and this possibly confounded expanded clonotype changes.

The sequenced sample consisted of blood. The clonotype originates from a woman in her twenties or thirties in good health. The rearrangement joins TRBV24-1 to TRBJ2-1; D unresolved. The CDR3 DNA follows: TGTGCCACCAGTGTCGGGTCGGGCAATGAGCAGTTCTTC. It specifies CATSVGSGNEQFF.